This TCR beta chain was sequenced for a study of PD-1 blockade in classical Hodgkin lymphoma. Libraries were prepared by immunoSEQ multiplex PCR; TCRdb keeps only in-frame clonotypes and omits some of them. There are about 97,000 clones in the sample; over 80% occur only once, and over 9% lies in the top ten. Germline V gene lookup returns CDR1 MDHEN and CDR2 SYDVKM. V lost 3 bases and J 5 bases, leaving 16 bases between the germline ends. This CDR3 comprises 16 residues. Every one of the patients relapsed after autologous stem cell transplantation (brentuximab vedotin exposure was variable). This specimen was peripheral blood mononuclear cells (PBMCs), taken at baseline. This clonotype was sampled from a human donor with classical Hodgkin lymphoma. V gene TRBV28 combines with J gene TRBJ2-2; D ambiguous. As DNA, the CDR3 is TGTGCCAGCAGTTTTGGCGTTGGGTTGAGGACCGGGGAGCTGTTTTTT. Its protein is CASSFGVGLRTGELFF. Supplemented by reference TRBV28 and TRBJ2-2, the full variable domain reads DVKVTQSSRYLVKRTGEKVFLECVQDMDHENMFWYRQDPGLGLRLIYFSYDVKMKEKGDIPEGYSVSREKKERFSLILESASTNQTSMYLCASSFGVGLRTGELFFGEGSRLTVL.